The source of this TCR beta chain is a study of T-cell memory formation after mild COVID-19. General study findings and limits: Pre-infection memory contained some responding clones, which suggested that cross-reactive memory had joined.

This clonotype was seen more than once but under ten times. Antigen specificity is unknown. Each CDR3 protein gets one entry after TCRdb re-called the 5' RACE reads with MiXCR. Altogether hundreds of thousands of distinct CDR3 sequences are present, 25% to 30% being singletons, with the ten largest covering approximately 15%. CDR1 and CDR2 (germline): KGHDR, SFDVKD. The germline V and J ends were trimmed by 6 bases and 5 bases, with 6 bases remaining between them. The CDR3 extends over 12 amino acids. The sample comprised PBMCs or a T cell subset sorted from them (not recorded which). The clonotype comes from an adult woman who had mild COVID-19 (a few samples of this study predate the infection). Cell type and time point are not known. The chain has TRBV24-1 and TRBJ2-2, with unresolved D. The CDR3 loop reads CATSPWTGELFF. The CDR3 DNA reads as TGTGCCACCAGTCCTTGGACCGGGGAGCTGTTTTTT.